This T cell receptor (beta chain) originates from a study of blood T cell repertoires in COVID-19. Study as a whole: Sites in the United States, Italy and Spain provided acute and convalescent COVID-19 samples.

Seattle researchers signed up patients amid active infection and tracked them longitudinally. Per germline, CDR1 SNHLY and CDR2 FYNNEI. Trimming left V 8 bases short and J 2 bases short, with 12 bases between. This CDR3 is 13 amino acids long. Authors' analysis steps: Reference gene primers were amplified, and this amplification served to estimate nucleated cell counts. Profiling relied on immunoSEQ multiplex PCR, and the TCRdb table lists in-frame clones only, not all of them. V and J calls and clone size are copied from that table; D and trimming were computed from the DNA. In the table there are 150,000 to 200,000 clones, roughly four fifths of which are singletons.

The sample was peripheral blood. The chain couples TRBV2 to TRBJ2-5; the D gene is possibly TRBD1 (6 bases). The TCR comes from a woman between 70 and 85 years old with COVID-19, enrolled during active disease. In nucleotides, the CDR3 is TGTGCCAGCCCCCGCAGGGGTCAAGAGACCCAGTACTTC. Amino acids: CASPRRGQETQYF.